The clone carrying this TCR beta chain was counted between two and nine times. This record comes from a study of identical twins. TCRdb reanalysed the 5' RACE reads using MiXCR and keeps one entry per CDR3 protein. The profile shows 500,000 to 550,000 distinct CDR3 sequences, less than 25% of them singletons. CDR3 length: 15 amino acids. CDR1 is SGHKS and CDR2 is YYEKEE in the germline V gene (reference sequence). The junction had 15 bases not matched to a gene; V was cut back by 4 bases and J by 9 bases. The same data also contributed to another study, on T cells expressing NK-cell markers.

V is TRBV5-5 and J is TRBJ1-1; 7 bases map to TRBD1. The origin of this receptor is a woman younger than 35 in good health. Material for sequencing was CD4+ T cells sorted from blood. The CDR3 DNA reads TGTGCCAGCAGCGGGGCTGGGACAGTGGGGGTTCAAGCTTTCTTT. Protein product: CASSGAGTVGVQAFF.